Sequencing of this T cell receptor beta chain was carried out in a study of cytomegalovirus exposure and HLA in healthy donors. Study results and caveats: The dataset shows that most TCR sequences were rare, while some public TCRs occurred in many donors. Available immune exposure information covered CMV serostatus only. Earlier analysis looked at TCR beta V segments, and most were productive about 87% or about 30% of the time.

The PCR made use of 60 Vbeta and 13 Jbeta primers. Generated by immunoSEQ multiplex PCR, the TCRdb table keeps only in-frame clones and is missing some. The sample lists some 140,000 clones; roughly 78% were seen once. The ends were cut back, 4 bases at V and 8 bases at J, with 11 bases in the middle. The CDR3 is 12 residues long. CDR1 and CDR2 from the germline V gene are LGHNT and FRNRAP. As regards this clone: The antigen remains undetermined.

There were likely unrecorded immune exposures, though donors were nominally healthy when sampled. The chain uses TRBV12-5 and TRBJ1-1, with D uncertain. Sequences were obtained from PBMCs. This TCR was sampled from a man aged 35-49 years in good health and CMV-seropositive. The CDR3 region is CASGSRLEEAFF. DNA for the CDR3: TGTGCTAGTGGTTCCCGTCTGGAGGAAGCTTTCTTT.